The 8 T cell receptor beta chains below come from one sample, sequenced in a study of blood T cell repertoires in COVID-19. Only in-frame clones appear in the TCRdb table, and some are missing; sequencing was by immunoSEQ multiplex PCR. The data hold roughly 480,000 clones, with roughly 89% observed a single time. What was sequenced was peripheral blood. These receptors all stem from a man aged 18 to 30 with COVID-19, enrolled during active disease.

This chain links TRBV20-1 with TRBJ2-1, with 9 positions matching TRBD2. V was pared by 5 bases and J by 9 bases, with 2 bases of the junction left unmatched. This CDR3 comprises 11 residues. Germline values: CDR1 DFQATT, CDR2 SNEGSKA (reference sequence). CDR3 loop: CSAGLASEQFF. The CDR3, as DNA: TGCAGTGCTGGACTAGCGTCTGAGCAGTTCTTC.

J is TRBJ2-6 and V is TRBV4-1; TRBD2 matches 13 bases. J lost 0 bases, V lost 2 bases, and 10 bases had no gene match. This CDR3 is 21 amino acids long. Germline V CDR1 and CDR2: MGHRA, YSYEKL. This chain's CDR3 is CASSQPRTSGGSYSGANVLTF. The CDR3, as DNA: TGCGCCAGCAGCCAACCGCGGACTAGCGGGGGTTCCTACTCTGGGGCCAACGTCCTGACTTTC.

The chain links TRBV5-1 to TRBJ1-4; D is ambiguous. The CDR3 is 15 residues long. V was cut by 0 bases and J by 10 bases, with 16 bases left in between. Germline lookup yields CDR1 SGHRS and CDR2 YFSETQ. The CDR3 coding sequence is TGCGCCAGCAGCTTGGATCCGGAGATCGTCGGAAAACTGTTTTTT. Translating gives CASSLDPEIVGKLFF. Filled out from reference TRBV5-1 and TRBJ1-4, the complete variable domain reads KAGVTQTPRYLIKTRGQQVTLSCSPISGHRSVSWYQQTPGQGLQFLFEYFSETQRNKGNFPGRFSGRQFSNSRSEMNVSTLELGDSALYLCASSLDPEIVGKLFFGSGTQLSVL.

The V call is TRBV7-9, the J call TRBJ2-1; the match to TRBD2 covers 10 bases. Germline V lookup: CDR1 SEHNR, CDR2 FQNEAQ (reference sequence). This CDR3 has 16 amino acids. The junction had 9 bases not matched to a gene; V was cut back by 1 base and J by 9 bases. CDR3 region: CASSLEGGLAVSEQFF. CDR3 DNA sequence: TGTGCCAGCAGCTTAGAGGGCGGACTAGCGGTCTCTGAGCAGTTCTTC.

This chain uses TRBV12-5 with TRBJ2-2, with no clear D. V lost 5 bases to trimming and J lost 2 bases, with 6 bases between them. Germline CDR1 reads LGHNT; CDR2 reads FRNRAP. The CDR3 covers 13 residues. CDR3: CASGGGNTGELFF. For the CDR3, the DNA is TGTGCTAGTGGTGGCGGTAACACCGGGGAGCTGTTTTTT.

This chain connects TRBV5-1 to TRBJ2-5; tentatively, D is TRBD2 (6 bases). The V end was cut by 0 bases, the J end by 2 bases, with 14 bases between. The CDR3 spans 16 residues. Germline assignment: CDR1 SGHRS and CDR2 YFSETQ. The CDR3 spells CASSLGGGESQETQYF. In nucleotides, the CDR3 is TGCGCCAGCAGCTTGGGGGGCGGGGAATCTCAAGAGACCCAGTACTTC.

CDR3 sequence: CASSPGRGLYEQYF. CDR3 coding DNA: TGTGCCAGCAGCCCGGGTAGGGGACTCTACGAGCAGTACTTC. This chain joins TRBV14 and TRBJ2-7; D possibly corresponds to TRBD2 (6 bases). Between the trimmed V and J ends, which lost 4 bases and 3 bases, there was a span of 13 bases. The germline CDR1 and CDR2 sequences are SGHDN and FVKESK. There are 14 residues in the CDR3.

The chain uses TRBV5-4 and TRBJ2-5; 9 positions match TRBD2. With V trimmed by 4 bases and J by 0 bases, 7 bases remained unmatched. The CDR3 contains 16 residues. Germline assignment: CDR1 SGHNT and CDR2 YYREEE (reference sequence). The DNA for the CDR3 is TGTGCCAGCAGCCTCACCGGGACTAGCAACCAAGAGACCCAGTACTTC. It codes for CASSLTGTSNQETQYF.